This TCR beta chain was observed in a study of metastatic and nonmetastatic thyroid tumors (dated by TCRdb to 2018 to 2021). As for the study more broadly: Repertoires were compared across peripheral blood and tumor or nodule tissue samples from malignant and benign thyroid patients. Here is what the overall study found, with its caveats: In both blood and tumor samples, malignant tumors were reported to have significantly higher TCR beta diversity than benign nodules.

The junction carries 19 bases between V and J, which are trimmed by 2 bases and 2 bases respectively. The germline V gene (reference sequence) sets CDR1 to DFQATT and CDR2 to SNEGSKA. Taken from cysteine to phenylalanine, the CDR3 has 16 residues. Only CDR3 DNA remains: 48 bases, in frame from the first base. Libraries were made using PCR. Sequenced on an Illumina HiSeq 4000. High-throughput sequencing was used to profile the TCR beta-chain CDR3 region of every patient. Regarding the original processing steps: CDR3 differences across clinicopathological groups were used to build a classifier for discriminating distant-metastatic papillary thyroid cancer patients. The Shannon index was used to assess repertoire diversity, and the Morisita-Horn index was used to assess tumor-blood repertoire similarity. TCRdb reprocessed the public reads (quality trimming at Q25 with fastp, clone calling with MiXCR) and kept in-frame beta chains. For this entry, the V and J calls and clone size follow TCRdb and not the study's own pipeline. The sample profile shows some 28,000 clones; roughly 17% of them were found once. The ten largest clones take up over 3.5% of the sample.

Before undergoing thyroid surgery, none of the patients had been given any kind of treatment. Patient clinical samples collected from about 2011 to 2019 were retrospectively analysed using T-cell receptor beta sequencing. In this sample, this clone turned up once. This clone's antigen is unknown. The sample holds no much larger clone one base away, and base qualities are not on file. One read alone is weak evidence. Sequencing input: blood. The receptor chain draws on TRBV20-1 and TRBJ2-7; confidence is insufficient to name the D gene. This clonotype was obtained from a female donor with papillary thyroid cancer or a benign thyroid nodule (not recorded which). Some clones in this sample may be carry-over from other donors' samples. This receptor carries the CDR3 CSARRINLYRPYEQYF. The DNA is as follows: TGCAGTGCTAGACGGATCAACCTGTACAGACCCTACGAGCAGTACTTC.